One sample yielded the 27 T cell receptor beta chains listed below, sequenced in a study of cytomegalovirus exposure and HLA in healthy donors. The PCR was carried out with 60 Vbeta primers and 13 Jbeta primers. Sequenced by immunoSEQ multiplex PCR; TCRdb stores in-frame clones only, minus some. This table holds approximately 300,000 clones, over 70% found once. The sequenced sample consisted of PBMCs. These receptors originate from a girl aged 2 to 10 in good health and CMV-seronegative.

This chain connects TRBV5-1 to TRBJ1-4; 7 bases line up with TRBD1. The germline gives CDR1 SGHRS, CDR2 YFSETQ. Unmatched junction bases numbered 7, after V lost 0 bases and J lost 5 bases. This CDR3 has 16 residues. The CDR3 reads CASSLDYRGRNEKLFF. The CDR3 region has the DNA TGCGCCAGCAGCTTGGATTACAGGGGAAGGAATGAAAAACTGTTTTTT.

This clone was seen only once. The chain employs TRBV5-5 and TRBJ1-5; D may be TRBD1 (5 bases). The V gene lost 1 base and the J gene lost 2 bases, with 10 bases spanning the gap. Germline CDR1 and CDR2: SGHKS and YYEKEE (reference sequence). This CDR3 has 15 residues. The CDR3 sequence: CASSLKQGGNQPQHF. The CDR3 nucleotides are TGTGCCAGCAGCTTGAAGCAGGGCGGCAATCAGCCCCAGCATTTT.

This clone was detected once. The chain couples TRBV7-9 to TRBJ1-2; no reliable D call. CDR1 and CDR2 (germline): SEHNR, FQNEAQ (reference sequence). V lost 2 bases and J 6 bases, leaving 10 bases between the germline ends. This CDR3 is built from 13 residues. The CDR3 sequence: CASSLNLAHGYTF. CDR3 DNA sequence: TGTGCCAGCAGCTTAAACTTAGCGCATGGCTACACCTTC.

This chain connects TRBV19 to TRBJ2-7; D remains ambiguous. The length of the CDR3 is 13 residues. Germline V gene lookup returns CDR1 LNHDA and CDR2 SQIVND (reference sequence). V gave up 3 bases and J gave up 3 bases, with 9 bases separating them. CDR3 loop: CASSIDVSYEQYF. CDR3 nucleotides: TGTGCCAGTAGTATCGATGTCAGCTACGAGCAGTACTTC. Supplemented by reference TRBV19 and TRBJ2-7, the full variable domain reads DGGITQSPKYLFRKEGQNVTLSCEQNLNHDAMYWYRQDPGQGLRLIYYSQIVNDFQKGDIAEGYSVSREKKESFPLTVTSAQKNPTAFYLCASSIDVSYEQYFGPGTRLTVT.

The chain joins TRBV12-5 to TRBJ1-1; D unclear. V lost 3 bases and J lost 8, with 4 bases in between. The CDR3 spans 10 residues. The germline V gene encodes CDR1 LGHNT and CDR2 FRNRAP. The CDR3 DNA reads TGTGCTAGTGGTTTCAGAGAAGCTTTCTTT. Amino acid sequence: CASGFREAFF.

The genes are TRBV30 and TRBJ1-5; no clear D. Per the germline V gene, CDR1 is GTSNPN and CDR2 is SVGIG (reference sequence). The CDR3 loop spans 14 amino acids. Trimming shortened V by 3 bases and J by 4 bases, and 13 bases separated the two germline ends. This CDR3 reads CAWSIGGGNQPQHF. The CDR3, as DNA: TGTGCCTGGAGCATTGGAGGAGGAAATCAGCCCCAGCATTTT. Looking up the rest from reference TRBV30 and TRBJ1-5 gives the full variable domain: SQTIHQWPATLVQPVGSPLSLECTVEGTSNPNLYWYRQAAGRGLQLLFYSVGIGQISSEVPQNLSASRPQDRQFILSSKKLLLSDSGFYLCAWSIGGGNQPQHFGDGTRLSIL.

This chain uses TRBV28 with TRBJ2-1; 14 nucleotides match TRBD2. Looked up from germline, CDR1 is MDHEN and CDR2 is SYDVKM. The V and J ends lost 6 bases and 3 bases, in that order; junction bases with no gene match: 16. The CDR3 consists of 20 residues. In nucleotides, the CDR3 is TGTGCCAGCAGCTCATCCCCGGGGACTAGCGGGGGTTTAAGCTACAATGAGCAGTTCTTC. It specifies CASSSSPGTSGGLSYNEQFF.

The rearrangement links TRBV2 to TRBJ2-7; perhaps TRBD2 as D (5 bases). CDR1 and CDR2 from the germline V gene are SNHLY and FYNNEI. V lost 7 bases and J 0 bases, leaving 19 bases between the germline ends. The CDR3 consists of 16 residues. CDR3 coding DNA: TGTGCCAGCATCGAGGGATGGTGCAAGAGCTCCTACGAGCAGTACTTC. As protein: CASIEGWCKSSYEQYF.

This clone was detected only a few times. CDR3 sequence reads: CASSPRQGYNSPLHF. The CDR3 coding sequence is TGTGCCAGCAGCCCCAGACAGGGGTATAATTCACCCCTCCACTTT. The V gene is TRBV7-2, the J gene TRBJ1-6; 8 positions agree with TRBD1. Trimming took 5 bases from V and 4 from J; bases not matched to a gene: 4. CDR3 length: 15 residues. CDR1 SGHTA and CDR2 FQGNSA come from the germline V gene.

This chain connects TRBV14 to TRBJ2-1; possibly TRBD1 for D (6 bases). CDR1 is SGHDN, CDR2 FVKESK, per germline. V dropped 10 bases and J dropped 4 bases, with 17 bases sitting between them. The length of the CDR3 is 14 residues. DNA for the CDR3: TGTGCCACCGGGCCGCCAGGGGCTTACAATGAGCAGTTCTTC. Translation: CATGPPGAYNEQFF.

Comments on this clone: This sample also contains other DNA sequences that code for the same CDR3. The V and J genes are TRBV5-1 and TRBJ2-3; 8 bases map to TRBD1. J gave up 5 bases and V 2 bases, and 10 bases lay outside the gene matches. The CDR3 consists of 16 residues. Germline assignment: CDR1 SGHRS and CDR2 YFSETQ. The CDR3 DNA is TGCGCCAGCAGCTTCCCCGGGGCAGGGGGCAAAGATACGCAGTATTTT. It codes for CASSFPGAGGKDTQYF.

The rearrangement links TRBV5-1 to TRBJ2-7, with 9 bases identical to TRBD2. CDR3 size: 15 residues. With V trimmed by 1 base and J by 1 base, 3 bases remained unmatched. The germline V gene has CDR1 SGHRS and CDR2 YFSETQ. CDR3 sequence (DNA): TGCGCCAGCAGCTTGCTTGCGGGGGGGTCCTACGAGCAGTACTTC. It is translated as CASSLLAGGSYEQYF.

This sequence joins TRBV6-5 and TRBJ2-7, with a possible D match to TRBD2 (5 bases). The CDR3 loop spans 14 amino acids. Trimming removed 3 bases at V and 2 bases at J, with 11 bases between. The germline V gene encodes CDR1 MNHEY and CDR2 SVGAGI. The CDR3 protein is CASSYGSGPYEQYF. In DNA, the CDR3 is TGTGCCAGCAGTTATGGGAGCGGTCCCTACGAGCAGTACTTC.

The chain carries TRBV9 and TRBJ1-6; the D gene is possibly TRBD1 (6 bases). Germline V CDR1 and CDR2: SGDLS, YYNGEE. V lost 0 bases, J lost 2 bases, and 9 bases lay in between. CDR3 length: 16 amino acids. CDR3 loop: CASSVEAGAYNSPLHF. CDR3 in DNA: TGTGCCAGCAGCGTAGAGGCAGGGGCCTATAATTCACCCCTCCACTTT.

The chain employs TRBV7-2 and TRBJ1-2; unclear D gene. The CDR3 has 13 amino acids. The V end was cut by 7 bases, the J end by 4 bases, with 13 bases between. The germline V gene has CDR1 SGHTA and CDR2 FQGNSA. The CDR3 sequence: CASTSSGIYGYTF. The CDR3 DNA sequence: TGTGCCAGCACCTCAAGCGGGATCTATGGCTACACCTTC.

V is TRBV10-3 and J is TRBJ1-1; the D gene is possibly TRBD1 (6 bases). The V end was cut by 8 bases, the J end by 4 bases, with 14 bases between. Germline loops: CDR1 ENHRY, CDR2 SYGVKD. This CDR3 is 13 amino acids long. Here the CDR3 reads CAILGQMGTEAFF. The CDR3 nucleotides read TGTGCCATCCTCGGACAGATGGGCACTGAAGCTTTCTTT.

This chain joins TRBV19 and TRBJ2-1, with 9 bases matching TRBD1. Germline CDR1 and CDR2: LNHDA and SQIVND (reference sequence). There are 13 residues in the CDR3. V shed 6 bases, J shed 4 bases, and the junction held 1 base outside the gene matches. For the CDR3, the DNA is TGTGCCAGTAGCGACAGGGGGTACAATGAGCAGTTCTTC. Translated, it gives CASSDRGYNEQFF.

V gene TRBV6-5 combines with J gene TRBJ2-7; unclear D gene. Trimming removed 2 bases from V and 9 bases from J, with 14 bases in between. The CDR3 runs 13 residues. Germline V CDR1 and CDR2: MNHEY, SVGAGI. CDR3 bases: TGTGCCAGCAGTTACGGCCTTCAGACGGGGCAGTACTTC. It yields the protein CASSYGLQTGQYF.

V is TRBV5-8 and J is TRBJ1-5, with D tentatively TRBD1 (6 bases). V lost 4 bases, J lost 5 bases, and 10 bases lay in between. The CDR3 has 13 residues. Germline lookup yields CDR1 SGHTS and CDR2 YDEGEE. Here the CDR3 reads CASSQDRDQPQHF. In DNA, the CDR3 is TGTGCCAGCAGCCAGGACAGAGATCAGCCCCAGCATTTT.

The V and J genes are TRBV10-3 and TRBJ2-7; TRBD2 agrees at 8 bases. The CDR3 length is 12 residues. V gave up 10 bases and J gave up 3 bases; unmatched junction bases: 5. CDR1 is ENHRY and CDR2 is SYGVKD in the germline V gene. The CDR3 sequence is CATGRGGYEQYF. CDR3 bases: TGTGCCACCGGTCGGGGGGGCTACGAGCAGTACTTC.

The chain carries TRBV2 and TRBJ2-7, with D perhaps matching TRBD2 (5 bases). The CDR3 has 13 amino acids. Trimming shortened V by 1 base and J by 4 bases, and 8 bases separated the two germline ends. Germline-derived CDR1 and CDR2 are SNHLY and FYNNEI. The DNA for the CDR3 is TGTGCCAGCAGTGAAGTACGGGAATACGAGCAGTACTTC. This sequence encodes CASSEVREYEQYF.

This clone was recorded only once. The V and J genes are TRBV7-7 and TRBJ1-4, with a weak D call TRBD1 (5 bases). The CDR3 is 17 amino acids. Per germline, CDR1 SSHAT and CDR2 FNYEAQ (reference sequence). Trimming removed 2 bases at V and 7 bases at J, with 20 bases between. Written as DNA, the CDR3 is TGTGCCAGCAGCTTAAAAGAGGTGGGAGGGGCATTTGAAAAACTGTTTTTT. The encoded protein is CASSLKEVGGAFEKLFF.

This clone has a handful of counts. The chain couples TRBV7-9 to TRBJ2-3, with 7 bases matching TRBD2. Germline loops: CDR1 SEHNR, CDR2 FQNEAQ (reference sequence). The V gene end was trimmed by 3 bases and the J gene end by 5 bases; junction bases not matched to a gene: 2. The length of the CDR3 is 13 residues. This CDR3 reads CASSLAGEDTQYF. The DNA for the CDR3 is TGTGCCAGCAGCTTGGCGGGGGAAGATACGCAGTATTTT.

The chain is built from TRBV1 and TRBJ2-3; the tabulated D call, TRBD2, remains unverified against the DNA. TRBV1 is noted as a pseudogene. The CDR3 runs 18 residues. CDR3 loop: CTSSQTSDPPSSTDTQYF. DNA for the CDR3: TGCACCAGCAGCCAGACTAGCGACCCACCTAGTAGCACAGATACGCAGTATTTT.

The chain carries TRBV27 and TRBJ2-7, with 7 bases fitting TRBD2. CDR1 MNHEY and CDR2 SMNVEV come from the germline V gene (reference sequence). CDR3 length equals 15 residues. After removal of 5 bases from V and 3 bases from J, the junction contained 10 bases not matched to a gene. CDR3 protein: CASSPCGTTCYEQYF. The CDR3 DNA reads as TGTGCCAGCAGTCCCTGCGGGACTACATGCTACGAGCAGTACTTC.

This chain uses TRBV4-1 with TRBJ2-7; 7 bases match TRBD1. Germline loops: CDR1 MGHRA, CDR2 YSYEKL. The CDR3 extends over 14 amino acids. Losses at the gene ends were 5 bases for V and 1 base for J; bases not matched to a gene: 5. CDR3 loop: CASSSRQGSYEQYF. The CDR3 DNA follows: TGCGCCAGCAGCTCTCGACAGGGATCCTACGAGCAGTACTTC.

This sequence joins TRBV5-4 and TRBJ1-1; possible D gene TRBD1, 5 bases. CDR1 is SGHNT and CDR2 is YYREEE in the germline V gene (reference sequence). V lost 3 bases and J lost 0, with 21 bases in between. The length of the CDR3 is 18 residues. CDR3: CASSSWRAGRVMNTEAFF. CDR3 sequence (DNA): TGTGCCAGCAGCTCGTGGCGGGCAGGGAGGGTTATGAACACTGAAGCTTTCTTT.